The clone carrying this T cell receptor beta chain is called medium-sized based on its frequency. Its specificity is unknown. Reanalyzing the 10x single-cell sequencing reads, TCRdb keeps one entry per CDR3 protein, without DNA. This sample's table has more than 850 distinct CDR3 sequences. A live/dead marker was used to sort live CSF cells for droplet sequencing. This sample is part of a study of CD8 T cells in cerebrospinal fluid in Alzheimer's disease. General study results and limits: Finding EBV-specific TCRs in cerebrospinal fluid does not show EBV causes Alzheimer's disease. Expanded clones of at least 3% were commoner in Alzheimer's patients than healthy subjects.

The length of the CDR3 is 15 residues. Germline V gene lookup returns CDR1 MNHEY and CDR2 SVGAGI. Sequencing used cerebrospinal fluid. The chain recombines TRBV6-5 with TRBJ2-3; absent DNA, TCRdb's TRBD1 call cannot be checked. The receptor comes from a human donor with mild cognitive impairment. CDR3 sequence: CATAPGERGTDTQYF.